This TCR beta chain was recorded in a study of blood T cell repertoires in COVID-19. The wider study: There were acute and convalescent COVID-19 samples, and they came from the United States, Italy and Spain.

The CDR3 sequence is 15 residues long. V dropped 4 bases and J dropped 0 bases, with 9 bases sitting between them. Germline assignment: CDR1 SNHLY and CDR2 FYNNEI. Per the original methods: The authors estimated nucleated cell counts from reference gene primer amplification. Measured with immunoSEQ multiplex PCR; TCRdb has only the in-frame clones, and not every one. Clone size and the V and J calls come from that table; the DNA yielded D and trimming. The repertoire holds 90,000 to 150,000 clones, with roughly 80% as singletons. The chain links TRBV2 to TRBJ2-2, with D perhaps TRBD2 (5 bases). The source material was peripheral blood. This TCR came from a human donor in a cohort sampled during active COVID-19. CDR3 DNA: TGTGCCAGCAGTGTCGGGATTACGAACACCGGGGAGCTGTTTTTT. Residues: CASSVGITNTGELFF.